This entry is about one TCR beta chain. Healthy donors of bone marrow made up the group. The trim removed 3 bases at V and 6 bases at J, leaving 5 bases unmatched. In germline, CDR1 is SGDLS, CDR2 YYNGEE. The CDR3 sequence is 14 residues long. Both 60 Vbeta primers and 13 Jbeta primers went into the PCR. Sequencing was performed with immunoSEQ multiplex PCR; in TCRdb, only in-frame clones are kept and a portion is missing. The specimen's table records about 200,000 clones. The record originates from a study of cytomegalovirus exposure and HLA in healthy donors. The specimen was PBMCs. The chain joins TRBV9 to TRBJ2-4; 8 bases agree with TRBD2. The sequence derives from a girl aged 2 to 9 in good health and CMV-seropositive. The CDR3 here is CASSGGLVGNIQYF. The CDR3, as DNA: TGTGCCAGCAGCGGGGGACTAGTGGGAAACATTCAGTACTTC.